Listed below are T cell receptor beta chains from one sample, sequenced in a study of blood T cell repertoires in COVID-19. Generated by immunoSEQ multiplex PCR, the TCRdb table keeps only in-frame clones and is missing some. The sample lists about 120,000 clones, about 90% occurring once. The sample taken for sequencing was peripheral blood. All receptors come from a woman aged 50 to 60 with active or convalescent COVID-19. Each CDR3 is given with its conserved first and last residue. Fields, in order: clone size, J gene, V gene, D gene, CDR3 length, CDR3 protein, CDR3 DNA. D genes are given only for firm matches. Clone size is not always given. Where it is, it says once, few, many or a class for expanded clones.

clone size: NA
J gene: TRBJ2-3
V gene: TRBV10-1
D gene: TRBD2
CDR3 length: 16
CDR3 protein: CASSSKPSGSVDTQYF
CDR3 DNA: TGCGCCAGCAGCTCCAAGCCTAGCGGGAGTGTAGATACGCAGTATTTT

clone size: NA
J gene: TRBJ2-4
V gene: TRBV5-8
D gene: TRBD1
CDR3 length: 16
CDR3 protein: CASSLQGAGAKNIQYF
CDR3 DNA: TGTGCCAGCAGCTTGCAGGGGGCGGGGGCCAAAAACATTCAGTACTTC

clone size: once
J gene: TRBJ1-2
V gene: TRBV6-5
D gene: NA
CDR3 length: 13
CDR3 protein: CASNTGGLYGYTF
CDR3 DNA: TGTGCCAGCAATACTGGAGGGCTCTATGGCTACACCTTC

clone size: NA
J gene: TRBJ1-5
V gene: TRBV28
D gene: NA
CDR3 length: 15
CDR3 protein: CASSSTVYSNQPQHF
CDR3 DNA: TGTGCCAGCAGCTCAACAGTGTATAGCAATCAGCCCCAGCATTTT

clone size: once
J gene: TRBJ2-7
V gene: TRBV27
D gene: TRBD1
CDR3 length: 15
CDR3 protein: CASSNPGQGELEQYF
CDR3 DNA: TGTGCCAGCAGTAATCCGGGACAGGGGGAATTGGAGCAGTACTTC

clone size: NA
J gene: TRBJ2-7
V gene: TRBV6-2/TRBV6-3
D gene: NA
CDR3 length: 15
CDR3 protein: CASSPRALSSYEQYF
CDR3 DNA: TGTGCCAGCAGCCCGCGAGCGCTGAGCTCCTACGAGCAGTACTTC

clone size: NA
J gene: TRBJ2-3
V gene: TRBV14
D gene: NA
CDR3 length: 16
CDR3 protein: CASSHSQGISTDTQYF
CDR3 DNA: TGTGCCAGCAGCCATAGTCAGGGGATCAGCACAGATACGCAGTATTTT

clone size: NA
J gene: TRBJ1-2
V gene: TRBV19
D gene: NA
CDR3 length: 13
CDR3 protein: CASDPTGKYGYTF
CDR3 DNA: TGTGCCAGTGACCCCACAGGGAAGTATGGCTACACCTTC

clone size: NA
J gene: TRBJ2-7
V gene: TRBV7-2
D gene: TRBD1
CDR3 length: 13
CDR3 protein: CASSGDSSYEQYF
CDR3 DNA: TGTGCCAGCAGCGGGGACAGCTCCTACGAGCAGTACTTC

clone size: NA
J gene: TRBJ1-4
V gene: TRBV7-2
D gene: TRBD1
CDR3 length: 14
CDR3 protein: CASSPGGQDEKLFF
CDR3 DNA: TGTGCCAGCAGTCCAGGGGGCCAAGATGAAAAACTGTTTTTT

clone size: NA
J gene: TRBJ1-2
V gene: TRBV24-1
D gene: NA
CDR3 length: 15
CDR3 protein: CATSAGSRANYGYTF
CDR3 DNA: TGTGCCACCAGTGCGGGGAGCCGAGCTAACTATGGCTACACCTTC

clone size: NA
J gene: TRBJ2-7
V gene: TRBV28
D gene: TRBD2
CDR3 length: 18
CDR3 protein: CASSLGLAGSLPPYEQYF
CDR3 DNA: TGTGCCAGCAGTTTAGGACTAGCGGGTTCCCTACCCCCCTACGAGCAGTACTTC

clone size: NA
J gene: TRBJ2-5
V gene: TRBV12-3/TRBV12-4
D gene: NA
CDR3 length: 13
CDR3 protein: CASSFSRQETQYF
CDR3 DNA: TGTGCCAGCAGTTTTTCCAGACAAGAGACCCAGTACTTC

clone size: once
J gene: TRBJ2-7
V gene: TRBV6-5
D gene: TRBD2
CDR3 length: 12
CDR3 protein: CASGRLALEQYF
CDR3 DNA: TGTGCCAGCGGGAGACTAGCGCTGGAGCAGTACTTC

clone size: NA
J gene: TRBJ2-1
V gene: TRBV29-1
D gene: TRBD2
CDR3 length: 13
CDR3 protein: CSVEGTSGRIPFF
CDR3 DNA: TGCAGCGTTGAGGGGACTAGCGGGAGAATACCGTTCTTC

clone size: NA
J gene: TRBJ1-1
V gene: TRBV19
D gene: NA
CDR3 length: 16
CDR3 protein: CASLTPKGHRRAEAFF
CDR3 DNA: TGTGCCAGTCTAACCCCAAAGGGACACCGTAGGGCTGAAGCTTTCTTT